These 7 T cell receptor beta chains came from one sample sequenced in a study of T cell repertoires in cytomegalovirus infection. MiXCR, applied by TCRdb to the reads, yields one record per CDR3 protein. The sample includes around 530,000 distinct CDR3 sequences, 16% seen only once; the top ten take roughly a quarter. The sequenced sample was CD8+ T cells from PBMCs. The receptors were sampled from a human donor in good health (CMV status not recorded). Some clones in this sample may be carry-over from other donors' samples.

This clonotype was recorded only once. CDR3 DNA: TGTGCCAGCAACTCATTGGTCAGCGGGACAGGGGTCACCGGGGAGCTGTTTTTT. Translated: CASNSLVSGTGVTGELFF. The genes are TRBV27 and TRBJ2-2; TRBD1 matches at 10 bases. Germline values: CDR1 MNHEY, CDR2 SMNVEV (reference sequence). This CDR3 has 18 residues. V shed 7 bases, J shed 4 bases, and the junction held 15 bases outside the gene matches.

This clonotype was detected many times. The chain joins TRBV6-1 to TRBJ2-5, with D possibly TRBD1 on 5 matching bases. V was shortened by 8 bases and J by 5 bases, with 18 bases between the two germline ends. From germline, CDR1 is MNHNS and CDR2 SASEGT. The CDR3 totals 14 residues. CDR3 bases: TGTGCCAGCGACTTCGGCAGGGTGAGGGAGACCCAGTACTTC. It specifies CASDFGRVRETQYF.

Ten or more counts support this clonotype. The chain uses TRBV19 and TRBJ2-1, with unresolved D. Per the germline V gene, CDR1 is LNHDA and CDR2 is SQIVND (reference sequence). The V end lost 2 bases, the J end lost 0 bases, and 14 bases lay between the germline ends. The CDR3 sequence is 17 residues long. This CDR3 is CASSIPPRSNSYNEQFF. CDR3 nucleotides: TGTGCCAGTAGTATACCGCCTCGATCGAACTCCTACAATGAGCAGTTCTTC.

This clonotype was observed at least ten times. V and J are TRBV11-2 and TRBJ1-2; the D gene is possibly TRBD1 (5 bases). The CDR3 covers 14 residues. Germline lookup yields CDR1 SGHAT and CDR2 FQNNGV. Deletions cut 7 bases from V and 8 bases from J, with 20 bases between. The CDR3 DNA sequence: TGTGCCAGCACCGGTGGTAGGGGTCCCCACGGCTACACCTTC. Encoded protein: CASTGGRGPHGYTF.

The chain is built from TRBV6-5 and TRBJ2-3; the match to TRBD1 covers 9 bases. The V and J ends lost 5 bases and 5 bases, in that order; junction bases with no gene match: 8. Germline V gene sequence: CDR1 MNHEY, CDR2 SVGAGI. The CDR3 length is 15 residues. CDR3: CASSTSGQGRDTQYF. As DNA, the CDR3 is TGTGCCAGCAGTACCTCGGGACAGGGACGAGATACGCAGTATTTT.

This clonotype was detected only a few times. The rearrangement uses TRBV4-2 and TRBJ2-7; D not certain. This CDR3 is 16 amino acids long. V was shortened by 3 bases and J by 4 bases, with 19 bases between the two germline ends. The V gene's germline CDR1 is LGHNA and CDR2 YNFKEQ. The CDR3 nucleotides read TGTGCCAGCAGCCATTCCCCTGTGGGTGGACGGTACGAGCAGTACTTC. It encodes CASSHSPVGGRYEQYF.

This clonotype was seen a handful of times. The rearrangement links TRBV11-2 to TRBJ2-5; D is undetermined. Germline lookup yields CDR1 SGHAT and CDR2 FQNNGV. This CDR3 has 17 amino acids. Trimming took off 1 base at V and 3 bases at J, with 18 bases between the two ends. For the CDR3, the DNA is TGTGCCAGCAGCTTAGCTGCCGGGCCCCGAAGAAAAGAGACCCAGTACTTC. Its translation: CASSLAAGPRRKETQYF.